This paragraph covers one T cell receptor beta chain sequence. A CD45RA-negative memory subset and a CD45RA+ naive subset were separated from the CD4+ cells. This CDR3 comprises 13 residues. The V gene's germline CDR1 is SGDLS and CDR2 YYNGEE. Trimming pared 3 bases from V and 4 bases from J, leaving 10 bases between. Clones were sequenced by immunoSEQ multiplex PCR, and TCRdb holds only the in-frame ones, with some missing. In the table there are about a million clones, approximately 75% of which are singletons. These data are taken from a study of shared clonotypes between healthy human individuals.

The clonotype originates from a man younger than 30 in good health. Some clones in this sample may be carry-over from other donors' samples. The V call is TRBV9, the J call TRBJ1-1, with D perhaps TRBD1 (6 bases). Sequencing used memory CD4+ T cells from PBMCs. Indicated subset: CD45RA-negative fraction. In nucleotides, the CDR3 is TGTGCCAGCAGCGAACAGGGTTTCACTGAAGCTTTCTTT. Translated, it gives CASSEQGFTEAFF.